A single sample is the source of the 11 T cell receptor beta chains below, sequenced in a study of T-cell memory formation after mild COVID-19. In TCRdb, the 5' RACE reads were re-called with MiXCR into one record per CDR3 protein. The data contain approximately 210,000 distinct CDR3 sequences, over 9.5% of them singletons. The sequenced material came from PBMCs or a T cell subset sorted from them (not recorded which). All receptors come from a man aged 18 to 35 who had mild COVID-19 (a few samples of this study predate the infection). Cell type and time point are not known.

This clonotype was recorded once. The rearrangement links TRBV5-1 to TRBJ2-3; the D is unclear. This CDR3 comprises 14 residues. Per the germline V gene, CDR1 is SGHRS and CDR2 is YFSETQ. V lost 4 bases and J 0 bases, leaving 9 bases between the germline ends. The CDR3 here is CASSPPLSTDTQYF. DNA for the CDR3: TGCGCCAGCAGCCCTCCCCTTAGCACAGATACGCAGTATTTT.

Worth noting for this clonotype: At one end the junction does not follow the germline gene, possibly because of a read error. The V and J genes are TRBV5-5 and TRBJ1-5; D is uncertain. The CDR3 totals 14 residues. Germline loops: CDR1 SGHKS, CDR2 YYEKEE (reference sequence). The CDR3 here is CASSPEVHGQHQHF. The CDR3 bases are TGTGCCAGCAGCCCGGAAGTTCACGGTCAGCACCAGCATTTT.

Worth noting for this clonotype: A read error may be the cause here, since a much bigger clone is one base away. V usage is TRBV6-5 and J usage is TRBJ1-5; D might be TRBD1 (6 bases). Germline lookup yields CDR1 MNHEY and CDR2 SVGAGI. This CDR3 has 17 amino acids. This CDR3 is CASSATGLVVSNQHQHF. The CDR3 nucleotides read TGTGCCAGCAGTGCAACAGGGTTAGTGGTGAGCAATCAGCACCAGCATTTT.

As concerns this clonotype: A much bigger clone sits one base away, suggesting this may be a read error. The gene calls are TRBV6-1 and TRBJ2-5; perhaps TRBD1 as D (6 bases). CDR1 and CDR2 (germline): MNHNS, SASEGT. The CDR3 length is 13 residues. The CDR3, as DNA: TGTGCCAGCAGCCGGGACAACCAAGAGTCCCAGTACTTC. This encodes CASSRDNQESQYF.

This chain uses TRBV20-1 with TRBJ2-5; TRBD2 aligns across 8 bases. This CDR3 region has 12 residues. The germline V gene has CDR1 DFQATT and CDR2 SNEGSKA (reference sequence). V shed 3 bases, J shed 4 bases, and the junction held 1 base outside the gene matches. The CDR3 nucleotides read TGCAGTGCTAGCGGGGGGGGAGAGACCCAGTACTTC. It encodes CSASGGGETQYF.

This clonotype was seen a handful of times. The J gene is TRBJ1-1, the V gene TRBV7-9; D uncertain. The CDR3 is 15 residues long. Germline V lookup: CDR1 SEHNR, CDR2 FQNEAQ (reference sequence). Trimming left V 3 bases short and J 1 base short, with 12 bases between. The CDR3 region has the DNA TGTGCCAGCAGCTTTAACACCCGATGGAACACTGAAGCTTTCTTT. This codes for CASSFNTRWNTEAFF. Looking up the rest from reference TRBV7-9 and TRBJ1-1 gives the full variable domain: DTGVSQNPRHKITKRGQNVTFRCDPISEHNRLYWYRQTLGQGPEFLTYFQNEAQLEKSRLLSDRFSAERPKGSFSTLEIQRTEQGDSAMYLCASSFNTRWNTEAFFGQGTRLTVV.

V and J are TRBV5-6 and TRBJ2-2; TRBD2 matches at 7 bases. The CDR3 extends over 13 amino acids. Looked up from germline, CDR1 is SGHDT and CDR2 is YYEEEE. The V gene end was trimmed by 7 bases and the J gene end by 4 bases; junction bases not matched to a gene: 4. The CDR3 bases are TGTGCCAGCGCGGGACTATTCACCGGGGAGCTGTTTTTT. It translates to CASAGLFTGELFF.

The CDR3 region is CSAPTGGSQPQHF. The DNA for the CDR3 is TGCAGTGCGCCTACAGGCGGGAGTCAGCCCCAGCATTTT. The V and J genes are TRBV20-1 and TRBJ1-5, with D tentatively TRBD1 (5 bases). The V end was cut by 6 bases, the J end by 6 bases, with 15 bases between. The CDR3 is made up of 13 amino acids. Germline lookup yields CDR1 DFQATT and CDR2 SNEGSKA (reference sequence).

This chain connects TRBV5-1 to TRBJ2-1; D is ambiguous. V was clipped by 4 bases and J by 7 bases, with 15 bases between them. Germline V gene sequence: CDR1 SGHRS, CDR2 YFSETQ. The CDR3 covers 14 residues. The CDR3, as DNA: TGCGCCAGCAGCGTAGCCTTCTTAGGTAATGAGCAGTTCTTC. This encodes CASSVAFLGNEQFF. Full variable domain (rest looked up from reference TRBV5-1 and TRBJ2-1): KAGVTQTPRYLIKTRGQQVTLSCSPISGHRSVSWYQQTPGQGLQFLFEYFSETQRNKGNFPGRFSGRQFSNSRSEMNVSTLELGDSALYLCASSVAFLGNEQFFGPGTRLTVL.

In its sample, this clonotype was seen a few times. The genes are TRBV20-1 and TRBJ2-5; possibly TRBD2 for D (6 bases). The germline V and J ends were trimmed by 2 bases and 7 bases, with 11 bases remaining between them. CDR3 length: 12 residues. Looked up from germline, CDR1 is DFQATT and CDR2 is SNEGSKA (reference sequence). The CDR3 spells CSARTVGGTQYF. The CDR3 nucleotides read TGCAGTGCTAGAACGGTGGGGGGGACCCAGTACTTC.

In its sample, this clonotype was seen a few times. The rearrangement joins TRBV7-9 to TRBJ1-2, with TRBD1 matching 8 bases. J gave up 0 bases and V 5 bases, and 2 bases lay outside the gene matches. This CDR3 has 14 residues. CDR1 and CDR2 (germline): SEHNR, FQNEAQ (reference sequence). CDR3 protein: CASSTGQANYGYTF. CDR3 in DNA: TGTGCCAGCAGCACGGGACAGGCTAACTATGGCTACACCTTC.